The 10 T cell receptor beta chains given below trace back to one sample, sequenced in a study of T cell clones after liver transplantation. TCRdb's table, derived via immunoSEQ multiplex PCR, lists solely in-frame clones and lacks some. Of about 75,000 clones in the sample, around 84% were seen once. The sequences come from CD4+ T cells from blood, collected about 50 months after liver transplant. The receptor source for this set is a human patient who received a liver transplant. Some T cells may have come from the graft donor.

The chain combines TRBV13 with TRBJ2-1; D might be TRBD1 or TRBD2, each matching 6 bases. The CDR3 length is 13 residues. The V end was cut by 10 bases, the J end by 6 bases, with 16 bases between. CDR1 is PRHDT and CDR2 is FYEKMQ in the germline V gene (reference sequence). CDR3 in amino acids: CAMGASAINEQFF. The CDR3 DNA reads TGTGCCATGGGGGCTAGCGCAATCAATGAGCAGTTCTTC. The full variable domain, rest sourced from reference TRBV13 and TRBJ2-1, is AAGVIQSPRHLIKEKRETATLKCYPIPRHDTVYWYQQGPGQDPQFLISFYEKMQSDKGSIPDRFSAQQFSDYHSELNMSSLELGDSALYFCAMGASAINEQFFGPGTRLTVL.

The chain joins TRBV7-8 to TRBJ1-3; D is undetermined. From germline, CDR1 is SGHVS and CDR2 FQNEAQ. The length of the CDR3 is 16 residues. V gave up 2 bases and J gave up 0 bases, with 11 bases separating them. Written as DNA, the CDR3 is TGTGCCAGCAGCTTATTGGGTGGGCTCTCTGGAAACACCATATATTTT. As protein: CASSLLGGLSGNTIYF.

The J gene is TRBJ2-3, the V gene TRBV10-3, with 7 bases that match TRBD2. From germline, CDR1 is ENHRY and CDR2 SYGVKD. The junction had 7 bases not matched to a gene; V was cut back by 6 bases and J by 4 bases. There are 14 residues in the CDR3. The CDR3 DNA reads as TGTGCCATCAGGGCCGGGACTACCGCAGATACGCAGTATTTT. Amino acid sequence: CAIRAGTTADTQYF.

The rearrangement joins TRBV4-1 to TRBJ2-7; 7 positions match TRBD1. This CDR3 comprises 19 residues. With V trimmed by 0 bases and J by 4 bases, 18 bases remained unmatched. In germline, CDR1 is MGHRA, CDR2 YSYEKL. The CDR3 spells CASSQDLGDRSSLGYEQYF. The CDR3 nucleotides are TGCGCCAGCAGCCAAGATCTGGGGGACAGAAGTTCCCTGGGGTACGAGCAGTACTTC.

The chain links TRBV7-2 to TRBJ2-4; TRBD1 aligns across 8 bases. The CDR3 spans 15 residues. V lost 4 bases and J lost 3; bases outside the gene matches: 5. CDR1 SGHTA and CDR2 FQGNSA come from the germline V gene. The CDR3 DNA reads TGTGCCAGCAGCTCCGACAGGGGTGGCAAAAACATTCAGTACTTC. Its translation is CASSSDRGGKNIQYF.

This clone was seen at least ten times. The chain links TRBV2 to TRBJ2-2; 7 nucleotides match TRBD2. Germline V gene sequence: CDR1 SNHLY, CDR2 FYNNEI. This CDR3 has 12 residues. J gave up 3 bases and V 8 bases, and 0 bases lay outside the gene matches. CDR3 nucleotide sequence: TGTGCCAGCGGACTAGACACCGGGGAGCTGTTTTTT. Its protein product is CASGLDTGELFF.

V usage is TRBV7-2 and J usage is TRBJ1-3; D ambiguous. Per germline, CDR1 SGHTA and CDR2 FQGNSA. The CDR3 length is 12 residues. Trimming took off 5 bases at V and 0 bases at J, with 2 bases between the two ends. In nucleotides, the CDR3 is TGTGCCAGCAGCCCCTCTGGAAACACCATATATTTT. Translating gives CASSPSGNTIYF.

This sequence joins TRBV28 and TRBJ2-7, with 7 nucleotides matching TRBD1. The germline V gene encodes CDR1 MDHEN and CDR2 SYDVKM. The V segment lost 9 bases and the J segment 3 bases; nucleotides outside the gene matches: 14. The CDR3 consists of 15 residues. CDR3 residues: CASSTLRTGDYEQYF. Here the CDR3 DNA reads TGTGCCAGTTCCACACTCCGGACAGGAGACTACGAGCAGTACTTC.

The CDR3 DNA sequence: TGTGCCAGCAGCCAACAGGATGAGCAGTTCTTC. Protein: CASSQQDEQFF. The V call is TRBV7-8, the J call TRBJ2-1; tentatively, D is TRBD1 (5 bases). Germline V gives CDR1 SGHVS, CDR2 FQNEAQ. The CDR3 spans 11 residues. Deletions cut 5 bases from V and 8 bases from J, with 7 bases between.

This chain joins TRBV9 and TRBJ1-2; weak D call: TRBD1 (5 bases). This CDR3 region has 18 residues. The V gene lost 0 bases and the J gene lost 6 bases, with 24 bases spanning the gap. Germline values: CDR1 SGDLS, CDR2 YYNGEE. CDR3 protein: CASSVAGPTEGERHGYTF. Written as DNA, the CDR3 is TGTGCCAGCAGCGTAGCCGGTCCGACAGAAGGTGAACGACATGGCTACACCTTC.